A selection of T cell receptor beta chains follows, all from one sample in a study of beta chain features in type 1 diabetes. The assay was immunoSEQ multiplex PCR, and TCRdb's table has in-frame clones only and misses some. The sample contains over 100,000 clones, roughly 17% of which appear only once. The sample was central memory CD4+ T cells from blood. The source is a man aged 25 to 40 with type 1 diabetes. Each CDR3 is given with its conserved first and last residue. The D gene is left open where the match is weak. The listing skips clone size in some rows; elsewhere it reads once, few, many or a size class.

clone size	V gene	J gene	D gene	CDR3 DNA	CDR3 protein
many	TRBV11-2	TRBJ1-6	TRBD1	TGTGCCAGCAGCCAGGGACAGGCGTATAATTCACCCCTCCACTTT	CASSQGQAYNSPLHF
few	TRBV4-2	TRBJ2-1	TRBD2	TGTGCCAGCAGCCACACTAGCGGCTGGGAGAATGAGCAGTTCTTC	CASSHTSGWENEQFF
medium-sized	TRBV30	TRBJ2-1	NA	TGTGCCTGGATCCCCGGCCGGGATTTTAAGCAGTTCTTC	CAWIPGRDFKQFF
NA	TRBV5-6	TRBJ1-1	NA	TGTGCCAGCAGCTTGGTCGGGGGCGCAGGGAGATCCCGAACTGAAGCTTTCTTT	CASSLVGGAGRSRTEAFF
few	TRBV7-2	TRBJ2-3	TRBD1	TGTGCCAGCAGCTCGGGACAGGGGGCCTTGGCAGATACGCAGTATTTT	CASSSGQGALADTQYF
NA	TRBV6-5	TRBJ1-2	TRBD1	TGTGCCAGCAGTTACGGACAGGTCGGTGGCTACACCTTC	CASSYGQVGGYTF
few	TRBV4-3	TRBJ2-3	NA	TGCGCCAGCAGCACACACAGCGTTTCGGGTACAGATACGCAGTATTTT	CASSTHSVSGTDTQYF
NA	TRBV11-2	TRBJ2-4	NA	TGTGCCAGCAGCTTAGAGTTAAGAGGCAGTAACATTCAGTACTTC	CASSLELRGSNIQYF
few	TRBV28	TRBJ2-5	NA	TGTGCCAGCAGTTCGGGAAAAGAGACCCAGTACTTC	CASSSGKETQYF
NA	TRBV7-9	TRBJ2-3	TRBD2	TGTGCCAGCAGCTTAGGACTAGCGGGGGCGCGCACAGATACGCAGTATTTT	CASSLGLAGARTDTQYF
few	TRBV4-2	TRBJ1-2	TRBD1	TGTGCCAGCAGCCCGGGACAGGCGGGGGGCTACACCTTC	CASSPGQAGGYTF
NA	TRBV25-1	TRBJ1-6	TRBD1	TGTGCCAGCAGTGCGACAGGGGATTCCTCACCCCTCCACTTT	CASSATGDSSPLHF
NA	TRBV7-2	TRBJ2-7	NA	TGTGCCAGCAGCTTAAGGACAGAGCCCTACGAGCAGTACTTC	CASSLRTEPYEQYF
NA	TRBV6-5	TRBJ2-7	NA	TGTGCCAGCAGTGAAGTGACGGGGTCCTACGAGCAGTACTTC	CASSEVTGSYEQYF
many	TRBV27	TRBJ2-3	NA	TGTGCCAGCAGTTTATTCGGGGCAGATACGCAGTATTTT	CASSLFGADTQYF
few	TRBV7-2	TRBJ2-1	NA	TGTGCCAGCAGCTTTAGCTTTCGGGGTGAGCAGTTCTTC	CASSFSFRGEQFF
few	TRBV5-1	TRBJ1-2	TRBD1	TGCGCCAGCAGCACCGGGACAGGGGGCGAGGGCTACACCTTC	CASSTGTGGEGYTF